These 11 T cell receptor beta chains were all obtained from the same sample, sequenced in a study of shared clonotypes between healthy human individuals. TCRdb's table, derived via immunoSEQ multiplex PCR, lists solely in-frame clones and lacks some. The sample has approximately 2.5 million clones, roughly nine tenths seen once. Sequencing input: naive CD4+ T cells sorted from blood. Subset reported: CD45RA+ positively selected. Receptors were obtained from a man aged 18 to 29 in good health.

The chain joins TRBV10-3 to TRBJ2-2; D is possibly TRBD2 (5 bases). The CDR3 runs 13 residues. Germline loops: CDR1 ENHRY, CDR2 SYGVKD. Deletions cut 5 bases from V and 4 bases from J, with 8 bases between. The CDR3 DNA reads TGTGCCATCAGTTACGGACTCACCGGGGAGCTGTTTTTT. It encodes CAISYGLTGELFF.

The chain links TRBV10-3 to TRBJ2-5, with D perhaps TRBD1 or TRBD2 (5 bases each). The germline V gene has CDR1 ENHRY and CDR2 SYGVKD. This CDR3 has 14 amino acids. V was pared by 4 bases and J by 1 base, with 10 bases between. CDR3 amino acids: CAISGSGTQETQYF. The CDR3 nucleotides read TGTGCCATCAGTGGTTCCGGGACCCAAGAGACCCAGTACTTC.

The chain links TRBV15 to TRBJ2-3, with TRBD1 identical over 8 bases. From germline, CDR1 is LNHNV and CDR2 YYDKDF (reference sequence). The CDR3 length is 16 residues. The V and J ends lost 2 bases and 2 bases, in that order; junction bases with no gene match: 6. The CDR3 sequence is CATSRSPGQDTDTQYF. The CDR3 nucleotides read TGTGCCACCAGCAGATCCCCGGGACAGGACACAGATACGCAGTATTTT.

The rearrangement uses TRBV5-4 and TRBJ2-1; a possible D gene is TRBD1 (6 bases). V was pared by 3 bases and J by 3 bases, with 16 bases between. The CDR3 has 16 residues. CDR1 and CDR2 from the germline V gene are SGHNT and YYREEE (reference sequence). CDR3 sequence reads: CASSSGPGVGYNEQFF. DNA of the CDR3: TGTGCCAGCAGCTCGGGACCAGGGGTCGGCTACAATGAGCAGTTCTTC.

This chain connects TRBV6-6 to TRBJ2-7, with TRBD1 identical over 8 bases. Trimming removed 6 bases from V and 7 bases from J; junction bases left unmatched: 5. Germline CDR1 reads MNHNY; CDR2 reads SVGAGI (reference sequence). The CDR3 consists of 12 residues. The CDR3 sequence is CASSRQGWEQYF. CDR3 nucleotide sequence: TGTGCCAGCAGCCGACAGGGGTGGGAGCAGTACTTC.

The chain joins TRBV27 to TRBJ2-5; tentative D call: TRBD2 (6 bases). The CDR3 is made up of 15 amino acids. Germline values: CDR1 MNHEY, CDR2 SMNVEV (reference sequence). V lost 8 bases, J lost 4 bases, and 20 bases lay in between. The CDR3 nucleotides are TGTGCCAGCCGAAATTGGGACTCTCTAAGAGAGACCCAGTACTTC. The encoded protein is CASRNWDSLRETQYF.

V gene TRBV5-3 combines with J gene TRBJ1-2; D perhaps matches TRBD1 (6 bases). TRBV5-3 is an open reading frame, and its role is uncertain. The germline V and J ends were trimmed by 4 bases and 0 bases, with 16 bases remaining between them. The CDR3 is made up of 16 amino acids. The DNA for the CDR3 is TGTGCCAGAAGCGTGAAACAGGGATCCCCTAACTATGGCTACACCTTC. Its translation is CARSVKQGSPNYGYTF.

The chain uses TRBV6-6 and TRBJ1-1; the match to TRBD1 covers 9 bases. This CDR3 region has 14 residues. After removal of 10 bases from V and 3 bases from J, the junction contained 9 bases not matched to a gene. The germline V gene encodes CDR1 MNHNY and CDR2 SVGAGI (reference sequence). CDR3 region: CATLQGAQDTEAFF. CDR3 nucleotides: TGTGCCACCCTACAGGGGGCGCAGGACACTGAAGCTTTCTTT.

The chain has TRBV10-3 and TRBJ1-4; 7 nucleotides line up with TRBD1. V shed 6 bases and J 8 bases; nucleotides not matched to a gene: 6. CDR3 length: 13 amino acids. Germline lookup yields CDR1 ENHRY and CDR2 SYGVKD. The CDR3 loop reads CAIRDRVVEKLFF. In DNA, the CDR3 is TGTGCCATCAGAGACAGGGTAGTAGAAAAACTGTTTTTT.

This sequence joins TRBV30 and TRBJ2-2; D ambiguous. With 3 bases removed from V and 3 bases from J, the gap between germline ends came to 11 bases. The CDR3 is 14 residues long. The germline CDR1 and CDR2 sequences are GTSNPN and SVGIG (reference sequence). The CDR3 here is CAWSLTVHTGELFF. The CDR3, as DNA: TGTGCCTGGAGCCTGACCGTTCACACCGGGGAGCTGTTTTTT.

This clone came up once. The chain is built from TRBV4-3 and TRBJ1-4, with D unresolved. The CDR3 length is 14 residues. V was cut by 1 base and J by 5 bases, with 8 bases left in between. From germline, CDR1 is LGHNA and CDR2 YSLEER. In DNA form, the CDR3 reads TGCGCCAGCAGCCAAGTTCAGGTAAATGAAAAACTGTTTTTT. The encoded protein is CASSQVQVNEKLFF.